Listed below are T cell receptor beta chains from one sample, sequenced in a study of Ad26.COV2.S vaccination and SARS-CoV-2 variants. The method was immunoSEQ multiplex PCR; TCRdb's version includes in-frame clones alone and lacks a portion of them. The sample contains roughly 420,000 clones, 89% of which appear only once. Specimen: peripheral blood, collected in a trial of Ad26.COV2.S vaccine versus placebo. The receptor source for this set is a person aged 18-65 years who received the Ad26.COV2.S COVID-19 vaccine or a placebo. The CDR3 runs from the conserved cysteine through the conserved F or W. The D gene is left open where the match is weak.

len,j_gene,v_gene,d_gene,CDR3aa,CDR3nt
12,TRBJ1-1,TRBV12-3/TRBV12-4,-,CASSEGGSEAFF,TGTGCCAGCAGTGAAGGGGGGTCCGAAGCTTTCTTT
16,TRBJ1-5,TRBV18,-,CASSPRGGIRNQPQHF,TGTGCCAGCTCACCACGGGGTGGGATTCGCAATCAGCCCCAGCATTTT
14,TRBJ2-1,TRBV7-3,TRBD2,CASSRRGAGAEQFF,TGTGCCAGCAGCCGCAGGGGAGCGGGGGCTGAGCAGTTCTTC
15,TRBJ1-2,TRBV6-5,-,CASSSVGIYNYGYTF,TGTGCCAGCAGTTCGGTCGGGATCTACAATTATGGCTACACCTTC
16,TRBJ2-2,TRBV7-6,TRBD1,CASSFQQGIVAGELFF,TGTGCCAGCAGCTTCCAACAGGGGATCGTAGCCGGGGAGCTGTTTTTT
14,TRBJ2-2,TRBV19,-,CASSIGLRTGELFF,TGTGCCAGTAGTATTGGTTTGCGGACCGGGGAGCTGTTTTTT
16,TRBJ1-2,TRBV4-1,-,CASSQGSWAQIYGYTF,TGCGCCAGCAGCCAAGGGTCTTGGGCCCAGATTTATGGCTACACCTTC
12,TRBJ2-2,TRBV6-5,-,CASHWGGGELFF,TGTGCCAGCCATTGGGGAGGCGGGGAGCTGTTTTTT
15,TRBJ2-5,TRBV24-1,-,CATSDLPGRGETQYF,TGTGCCACCAGTGATTTGCCAGGGCGGGGAGAGACCCAGTACTTC
14,TRBJ2-7,TRBV11-3,TRBD1,CASSLRQGQPEQYF,TGTGCCAGCAGCTTGAGACAGGGTCAGCCCGAGCAGTACTTC